These T cell receptor beta chains were read from a single sample in a study of response to subunit inactivated influenza vaccine. In TCRdb, the RT-PCR reads were re-called with MiXCR into one record per CDR3 protein. In the table there are 650,000 to 800,000 distinct CDR3 sequences, over 11% of which are singletons. Sample: PBMCs from blood, taken approximately 15 days before vaccination. All receptors derive from a man between 50 and 59 years old who received an inactivated influenza vaccine. Both conserved end residues are part of each CDR3. The D gene is left open where the match is weak. Size tells how often a clone was seen (once, few, many) or the class of an expanded clone, and some rows leave it out.

V gene	clone size	D gene	J gene	CDR3 length	CDR3 DNA	CDR3 protein
TRBV5-4	many	TRBD2	TRBJ2-5	17	TGTGCCAGCAGCTTGGACGGACTAGCGGGAGTTGGGGAGACCCAGTACTTC	CASSLDGLAGVGETQYF
TRBV5-1	once	.	TRBJ2-7	15	TGCGCCAGCAGACCGCAGGGAGTACAAACTTACGAGCAGTACTTC	CASRPQGVQTYEQYF
TRBV7-9	.	TRBD2	TRBJ2-3	15	TGTGCCAGCAGTTTAGCGGGAGCGAGGATAGATACGCAGTATTTT	CASSLAGARIDTQYF
TRBV12-3/TRBV12-4	few	.	TRBJ1-5	14	TGTGCCAGCAGCATAAGGGTTCCGGGGCAGCCCCAGCATTTT	CASSIRVPGQPQHF
TRBV11-2	many	TRBD2	TRBJ2-1	15	TGTGCCAGCAGCTTAGGTAGCGGGGGGTTAAATGAGCAGTTCTTC	CASSLGSGGLNEQFF
TRBV4-1	.	TRBD1	TRBJ1-2	15	TGCGCCAGCAGCCAAGATCCGAACAGGGGGCTTGGCTACACCTTC	CASSQDPNRGLGYTF
TRBV6-1	few	.	TRBJ1-5	16	TGTGCCAGCAGTCCTGTACGCGTTGAGAGCAATCAGCCCCAGCATTTT	CASSPVRVESNQPQHF
TRBV4-1	few	TRBD2	TRBJ2-7	15	TGCGCCAGCAGCCAAACCCAGCGGGATTCCTACGAGCAGTACTTC	CASSQTQRDSYEQYF
TRBV3-1	few	TRBD1	TRBJ2-2	16	TGTGCCAGCAGCCAAGGGACAGGGGTTAACACCGGGGAGCTGTTTTTT	CASSQGTGVNTGELFF
TRBV7-7	many	.	TRBJ2-5	14	TGTGCCAGCAGCCCAGGGACCCTCCAAGAGACCCAGTACTTC	CASSPGTLQETQYF
TRBV24-1	few	.	TRBJ2-1	15	TGTGCCACCAGTCATAGGGCGGGAAACTACAATGAGCAGTTCTTC	CATSHRAGNYNEQFF
TRBV9	.	TRBD2	TRBJ2-3	15	TGTGCCAGCAGCGTACGACTAGCACCCACAGATACGCAGTATTTT	CASSVRLAPTDTQYF
TRBV20-1	.	TRBD1	TRBJ1-1	14	TGCAGTGCTTGGGGACAGGGGCCGAACACTGAAGCTTTCTTT	CSAWGQGPNTEAFF
TRBV19	few	TRBD2	TRBJ2-1	13	TGTGCCATAAGGGGACTAGCGGACAATGAGCAGTTCTTC	CAIRGLADNEQFF
TRBV12-3/TRBV12-4	few	.	TRBJ1-4	16	TGTGCCAGCAGTCCCGGGCCCTCATCAACTAATGAAAAACTGTTTTTT	CASSPGPSSTNEKLFF